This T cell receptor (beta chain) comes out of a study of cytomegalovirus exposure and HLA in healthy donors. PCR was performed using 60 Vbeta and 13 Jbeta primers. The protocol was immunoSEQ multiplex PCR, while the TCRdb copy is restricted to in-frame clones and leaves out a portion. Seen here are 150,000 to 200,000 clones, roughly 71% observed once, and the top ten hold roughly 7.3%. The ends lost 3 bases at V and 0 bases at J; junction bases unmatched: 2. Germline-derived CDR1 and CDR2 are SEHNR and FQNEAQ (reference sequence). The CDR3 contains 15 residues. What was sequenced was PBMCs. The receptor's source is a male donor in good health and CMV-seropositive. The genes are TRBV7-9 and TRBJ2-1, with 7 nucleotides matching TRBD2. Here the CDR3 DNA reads TGTGCCAGCAGCTTCGGGGGGAACTCCTACAATGAGCAGTTCTTC. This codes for CASSFGGNSYNEQFF.